A single sample gave rise to the 10 T cell receptor beta chains below, sequenced in a study of blood T cell repertoires in COVID-19. Some clones are missing from TCRdb's copy, which holds only in-frame ones; the method was immunoSEQ multiplex PCR. The profile covers 200,000 or so clones, with roughly 84% appearing a single time and around 7% taken by the ten largest. Sequencing was carried out using PBMCs or T cells enriched from blood (not recorded which). These TCRs come from a man aged 40-49 years who had recovered from COVID-19.

On this clone: One junction end does not reproduce the germline sequence, and a read error may be involved. The V gene is TRBV15, the J gene TRBJ2-2; TRBD1 aligns across 7 bases. CDR3 size: 16 residues. Germline V gene sequence: CDR1 LNHNV, CDR2 YYDKDF (reference sequence). In DNA form, the CDR3 reads TGTGCCACCAGCGGTCCAGGGACAGTGAACTCCGGGGAGCTGTTTTTT. It specifies CATSGPGTVNSGELFF.

The chain couples TRBV18 to TRBJ2-1, with 7 bases fitting TRBD1. V lost 4 bases and J lost 8; bases outside the gene matches: 2. The CDR3 runs to 12 residues. CDR1 is KGHSH and CDR2 is LQKENI in the germline V gene. As DNA, the CDR3 is TGTGCCAGCTCACACAGGGGTGATGAGCAGTTCTTC. It encodes CASSHRGDEQFF.

This CDR3 reads CASSQDLRDTEAFF. CDR3 in DNA: TGCGCCAGCAGCCAAGATCTGCGGGACACTGAAGCTTTCTTT. The gene calls are TRBV4-1 and TRBJ1-1, with no clear D. CDR1 MGHRA and CDR2 YSYEKL come from the germline V gene. V lost 0 bases and J 3 bases, leaving 8 bases between the germline ends. The CDR3 contains 14 residues.

The chain has TRBV7-9 and TRBJ1-1, with 10 bases matching TRBD1. Germline CDR1 is SEHNR and CDR2 is FQNEAQ (reference sequence). CDR3 length: 14 residues. The V gene end was trimmed by 5 bases and the J gene end by 1 base; junction bases not matched to a gene: 1. The CDR3 DNA reads TGTGCCAGCAGCCGGACAGGGGGGAACACTGAAGCTTTCTTT. Protein product: CASSRTGGNTEAFF. Combining the CDR3 with reference TRBV7-9 and TRBJ1-1 gives the whole variable domain DTGVSQNPRHKITKRGQNVTFRCDPISEHNRLYWYRQTLGQGPEFLTYFQNEAQLEKSRLLSDRFSAERPKGSFSTLEIQRTEQGDSAMYLCASSRTGGNTEAFFGQGTRLTVV.

The rearrangement links TRBV4-3 to TRBJ1-6, with D uncertain. This CDR3 has 17 residues. The V gene lost 0 bases and the J gene lost 7 bases, with 16 bases spanning the gap. The germline V gene encodes CDR1 LGHNA and CDR2 YSLEER. The CDR3 here is CASSQDPPGSSNSPLHF. CDR3 nucleotide sequence: TGCGCCAGCAGCCAAGATCCCCCGGGGTCCTCCAATTCACCCCTCCACTTT.

The chain couples TRBV11-2 to TRBJ2-7; the match to TRBD1 covers 9 bases. V gave up 0 bases and J gave up 13 bases; unmatched junction bases: 10. This CDR3 has 14 amino acids. Germline V lookup: CDR1 SGHAT, CDR2 FQNNGV. The CDR3 reads CASSLEARGQGTYF. Here the CDR3 DNA reads TGTGCCAGCAGCTTAGAGGCCCGCGGACAGGGGACATACTTC.

The chain couples TRBV29-1 to TRBJ2-7; 8 nucleotides align to TRBD1. The CDR3 sequence is 13 residues long. Germline-derived CDR1 and CDR2 are SQVTM and ANQGSEA. J was trimmed by 9 bases and V by 7 bases; bases with no gene match: 14. The CDR3 is CSATTGGRNGQYF. CDR3 DNA: TGCAGCGCAACAACAGGGGGTAGGAATGGGCAGTACTTC.

About this clone itself: The sample has other DNA sequences that encode this CDR3 too. The genes are TRBV18 and TRBJ1-1; the D is unclear. The CDR3 is made up of 14 amino acids. Germline CDR1 reads KGHSH; CDR2 reads LQKENI. V was clipped by 3 bases and J by 3 bases, with 11 bases between them. CDR3 DNA: TGTGCCAGCTCACCGCTCCCTGGAGACACTGAAGCTTTCTTT. Its translation is CASSPLPGDTEAFF.

CDR3 nucleotide sequence: TGTGCCAGTAGTAGCCAGGGGCTCACTGGGGCCAACGTCCTGACTTTC. As protein: CASSSQGLTGANVLTF. The rearrangement joins TRBV19 to TRBJ2-6; tentatively, D is TRBD1 (6 bases). This CDR3 region has 16 residues. Trimming removed 4 bases at V and 2 bases at J, with 12 bases between. The germline gives CDR1 LNHDA, CDR2 SQIVND (reference sequence).

The V gene is TRBV3-1 (or the pseudogene TRBV3-2), the J gene TRBJ2-7; no clear D gene. The V end lost 0 bases, the J end lost 9 bases, and 9 bases lay between the germline ends. CDR1 LGHDT and CDR2 YNNKEL come from the germline V gene (reference sequence). The CDR3 has 12 residues. CDR3 protein: CASSQDLTGQYF. The CDR3 region has the DNA TGTGCCAGCAGCCAAGATTTGACGGGGCAGTACTTC.